This record covers a single T cell receptor beta chain. Its target is unknown. It was with unique molecular identifiers that the TCRbeta library was prepared. Via MiXCR, TCRdb re-called the PCR reads, giving one row per CDR3 protein. The sample yields roughly 50,000 distinct CDR3 sequences, 40% to 55% seen once. The sample comes from a study of T-cell reconstitution after alpha-beta-depleted transplantation in children. Study-wide results and caveats: From newly produced T cells came most of the T-cell counts and diversity one year after transplant.

The V end lost 6 bases, the J end lost 10 bases, and 13 bases lay between the germline ends. Germline V lookup: CDR1 DFQATT, CDR2 SNEGSKA (reference sequence). CDR3 size: 11 residues. The chain recombines TRBV20-1 with TRBJ2-1; possible D gene TRBD1, 6 bases. Specimen: PBMCs, mostly from graft donor cells, collected 360 days after TCRalphabeta/CD19-depleted stem cell transplant. This receptor was identified in a male patient younger than 18 who had a stem cell transplant for acute lymphoblastic leukemia, so the T cells may come from the graft donor. The CDR3 is CSAPDRREQFF. The DNA of the CDR3 is TGCAGTGCGCCAGACAGGAGGGAGCAGTTCTTC.